Presented here are 14 T cell receptor beta chains from one specimen sequenced in a study of CD8 T cells in Susac syndrome. RNA in amounts of about 0.45 to 1 ug was reverse transcribed with random hexamers. MiXCR, applied by TCRdb to the immunoSEQ multiplex PCR reads, yields one record per CDR3 protein. The table includes approximately 190,000 distinct CDR3 sequences, approximately 95% detected once. Sequenced material: CD4+ T cells from PBMCs. The receptors were gathered from a human donor with Susac syndrome.

The chain uses TRBV20-1 and TRBJ1-5; no definite D call. There are 16 residues in the CDR3. The V end was cut by 1 base, the J end by 0 bases, with 13 bases between. Germline V gives CDR1 DFQATT, CDR2 SNEGSKA (reference sequence). The chain's CDR3 is CSARAPLGYSNQPQHF. The DNA of the CDR3 is TGCAGTGCTAGAGCCCCGTTGGGTTATAGCAATCAGCCCCAGCATTTT.

The V call is TRBV15, the J call TRBJ2-5, with a tentative D call TRBD1 (5 bases). The CDR3 length is 15 residues. The germline V gene encodes CDR1 LNHNV and CDR2 YYDKDF (reference sequence). The V gene lost 0 bases and the J gene lost 2 bases, with 10 bases spanning the gap. As DNA, the CDR3 is TGTGCCACCAGCAGAGATACAGGCAGACAAGAGACCCAGTACTTC. It codes for CATSRDTGRQETQYF.

This clonotype turned up a few times. CDR3 loop: CASSQGGTGYEQYF. DNA of the CDR3: TGCGCCAGCAGCCAAGGGGGGACAGGGTACGAGCAGTACTTC. The gene calls are TRBV4-1 and TRBJ2-7, with 9 bases identical to TRBD1. V was pared by 1 base and J by 4 bases, with 2 bases of the junction left unmatched. The germline V gene has CDR1 MGHRA and CDR2 YSYEKL. This CDR3 is built from 14 residues.

This chain uses TRBV9 with TRBJ1-1, with D perhaps matching TRBD1 (5 bases). The CDR3 has 15 residues. Per the germline V gene, CDR1 is SGDLS and CDR2 is YYNGEE. V was clipped by 4 bases and J by 5 bases, with 18 bases between them. CDR3 bases: TGTGCCAGCAGCACGGGACCTCCGGGGGGAACTGAAGCTTTCTTT. This sequence encodes CASSTGPPGGTEAFF.

The CDR3 coding sequence is TGTGCCAGCAGTCAATTCGGACAGGTCACAGATACGCAGTATTTT. Translating it yields CASSQFGQVTDTQYF. V gene TRBV6-4 combines with J gene TRBJ2-3; 7 nucleotides agree with TRBD1. The ends lost 5 bases at V and 2 bases at J; junction bases unmatched: 7. CDR3 size: 15 residues. Germline CDR1 MRHNA, CDR2 SNTAGT.

The V gene is TRBV30, the J gene TRBJ2-3; 8 bases match TRBD1. From germline, CDR1 is GTSNPN and CDR2 SVGIG (reference sequence). V gave up 4 bases and J gave up 8 bases; unmatched junction bases: 11. This CDR3 region has 14 residues. In DNA form, the CDR3 reads TGTGCCTGGAACACCGGGACAGGCGGGCGTACGCAGTATTTT. Its protein product is CAWNTGTGGRTQYF.

The rearrangement links TRBV27 to TRBJ1-1; 9 bases line up with TRBD1. Germline V lookup: CDR1 MNHEY, CDR2 SMNVEV (reference sequence). The junction had 3 bases not matched to a gene; V was cut back by 0 bases and J by 1 base. CDR3 length equals 16 residues. CDR3 nucleotide sequence: TGTGCCAGCAGTTTATCGATGGGACAGGGGAACACTGAAGCTTTCTTT. Translating it yields CASSLSMGQGNTEAFF.

This CDR3 is CASSLAARAQETQYF. The DNA of the CDR3 is TGCGCCAGCAGCTTGGCTGCCCGGGCCCAAGAGACCCAGTACTTC. The chain couples TRBV5-1 to TRBJ2-5; no firm D call. Germline values: CDR1 SGHRS, CDR2 YFSETQ. The CDR3 runs to 15 residues. Trimming took 0 bases from V and 1 from J, leaving 10 bases between them.

V is TRBV5-4 and J is TRBJ2-5, with D tentatively TRBD1 (5 bases). The CDR3 has 14 amino acids. The V gene lost 4 bases and the J gene lost 5 bases, with 15 bases spanning the gap. The germline V gene encodes CDR1 SGHNT and CDR2 YYREEE (reference sequence). CDR3 DNA sequence: TGTGCCAGCAGCCCACATAAGGGGATGGAGACCCAGTACTTC. Translating gives CASSPHKGMETQYF.

The chain uses TRBV19 and TRBJ2-7; D gene unclear. This CDR3 has 15 residues. The V gene lost 4 bases and the J gene lost 3 bases, with 16 bases spanning the gap. Germline V gene sequence: CDR1 LNHDA, CDR2 SQIVND (reference sequence). In nucleotides, the CDR3 is TGTGCCAGTAGTACCTACGGGCAACAGATCTACGAGCAGTACTTC. Its protein product is CASSTYGQQIYEQYF.

The chain has TRBV7-8 and TRBJ2-7; unclear D gene. The CDR3 is made up of 14 amino acids. Looked up from germline, CDR1 is SGHVS and CDR2 is FQNEAQ. V was shortened by 5 bases and J by 3 bases, with 14 bases between the two germline ends. The CDR3 reads CASSTSSRHYEQYF. The DNA of the CDR3 is TGTGCCAGCAGCACCTCCTCCCGTCACTACGAGCAGTACTTC.

This clonotype was observed once. V gene TRBV7-9 combines with J gene TRBJ2-3, with 11 nucleotides matching TRBD2. The CDR3 totals 15 residues. J lost 5 bases, V lost 3 bases, and 4 bases had no gene match. Germline lookup yields CDR1 SEHNR and CDR2 FQNEAQ (reference sequence). The CDR3 sequence is CASSFSGGALDTQYF. The CDR3 region has the DNA TGTGCCAGCAGCTTTAGCGGGGGGGCCTTAGATACGCAGTATTTT.

This rearrangement joins TRBV5-1 to TRBJ1-1; 8 bases are shared with TRBD1. Germline CDR1 reads SGHRS; CDR2 reads YFSETQ. CDR3 length equals 16 residues. J lost 0 bases, V lost 4 bases, and 8 bases had no gene match. In DNA, the CDR3 is TGCGCCAGCAGCACGAACAGGGGGGCAATGAACACTGAAGCTTTCTTT. This encodes CASSTNRGAMNTEAFF.

The genes are TRBV29-1 and TRBJ1-4, with TRBD1 identical over 9 bases. With V trimmed by 4 bases and J by 4 bases, 1 base remained unmatched. Germline assignment: CDR1 SQVTM and CDR2 ANQGSEA. This CDR3 is 13 amino acids long. The CDR3 spells CSVATGGNEKLFF. CDR3 in DNA: TGCAGCGTTGCGACAGGGGGTAATGAAAAACTGTTTTTT.